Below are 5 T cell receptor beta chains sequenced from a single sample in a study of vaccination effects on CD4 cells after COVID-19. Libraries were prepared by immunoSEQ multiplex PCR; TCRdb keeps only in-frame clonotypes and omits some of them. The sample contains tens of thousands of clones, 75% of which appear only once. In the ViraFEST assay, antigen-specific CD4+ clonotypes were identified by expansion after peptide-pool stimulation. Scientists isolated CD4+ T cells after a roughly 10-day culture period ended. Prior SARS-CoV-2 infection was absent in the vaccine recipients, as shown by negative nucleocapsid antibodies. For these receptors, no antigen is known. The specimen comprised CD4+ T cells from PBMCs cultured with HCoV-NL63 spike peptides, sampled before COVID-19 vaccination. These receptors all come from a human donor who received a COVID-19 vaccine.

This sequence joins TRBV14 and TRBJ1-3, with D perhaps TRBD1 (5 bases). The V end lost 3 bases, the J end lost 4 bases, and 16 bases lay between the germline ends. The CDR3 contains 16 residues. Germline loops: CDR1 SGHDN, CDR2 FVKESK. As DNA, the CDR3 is TGTGCCAGCAGCCATTTTCGACAGAACTTAGGAAACACCATATATTTT. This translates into CASSHFRQNLGNTIYF. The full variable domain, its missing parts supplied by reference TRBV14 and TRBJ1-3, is EAGVTQFPSHSVIEKGQTVTLRCDPISGHDNLYWYRRVMGKEIKFLLHFVKESKQDESGMPNNRFLAERTGGTYSTLKVQPAELEDSGVYFCASSHFRQNLGNTIYFGEGSWLTVV.

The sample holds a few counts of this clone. CDR3 region: CASSDRDAEAFF. As DNA, the CDR3 is TGTGCCAGCAGTGACAGGGACGCTGAAGCTTTCTTT. The chain has TRBV6-4 and TRBJ1-1; TRBD1 is a possible D gene (5 bases). Trimming removed 2 bases from V and 6 bases from J, with 7 bases in between. CDR3 length equals 12 residues. Germline CDR1 MRHNA, CDR2 SNTAGT.

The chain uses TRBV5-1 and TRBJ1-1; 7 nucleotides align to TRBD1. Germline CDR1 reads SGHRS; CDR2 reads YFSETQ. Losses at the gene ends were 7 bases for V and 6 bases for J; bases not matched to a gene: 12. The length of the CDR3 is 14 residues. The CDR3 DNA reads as TGCGCCAGCTCGACAGGGTCAGTTAGGGCTGAAGCTTTCTTT. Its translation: CASSTGSVRAEAFF.

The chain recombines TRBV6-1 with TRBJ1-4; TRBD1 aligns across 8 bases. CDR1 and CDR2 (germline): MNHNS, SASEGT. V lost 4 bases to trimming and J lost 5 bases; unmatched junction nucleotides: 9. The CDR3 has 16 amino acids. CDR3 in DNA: TGTGCCAGCAGTGTGATACCGGGACAGGTGAATGAAAAACTGTTTTTT. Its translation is CASSVIPGQVNEKLFF.

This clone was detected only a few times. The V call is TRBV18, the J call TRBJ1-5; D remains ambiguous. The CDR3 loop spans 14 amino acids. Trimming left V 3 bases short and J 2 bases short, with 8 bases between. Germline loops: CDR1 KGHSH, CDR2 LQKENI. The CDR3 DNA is TGTGCCAGCTCACCCAGGAGCGGCAATCAGCCCCAGCATTTT. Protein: CASSPRSGNQPQHF.